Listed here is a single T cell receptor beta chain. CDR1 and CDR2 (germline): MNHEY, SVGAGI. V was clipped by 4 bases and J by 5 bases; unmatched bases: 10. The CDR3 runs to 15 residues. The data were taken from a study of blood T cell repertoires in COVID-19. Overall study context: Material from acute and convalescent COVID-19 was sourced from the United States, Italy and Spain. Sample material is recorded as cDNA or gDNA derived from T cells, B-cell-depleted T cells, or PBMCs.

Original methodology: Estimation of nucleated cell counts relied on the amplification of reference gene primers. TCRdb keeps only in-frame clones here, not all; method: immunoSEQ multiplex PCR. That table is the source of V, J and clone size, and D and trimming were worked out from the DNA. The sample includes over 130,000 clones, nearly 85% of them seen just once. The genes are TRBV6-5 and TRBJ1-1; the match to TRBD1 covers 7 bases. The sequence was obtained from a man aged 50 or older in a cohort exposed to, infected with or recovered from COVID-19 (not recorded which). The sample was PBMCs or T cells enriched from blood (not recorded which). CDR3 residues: CASSSGRGRVTEAFF. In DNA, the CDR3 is TGTGCCAGCAGTTCCGGGAGGGGGCGGGTAACTGAAGCTTTCTTT.